This record looks at one TCR beta chain sequence and its context. The CDR3 extends over 13 amino acids. Germline-derived CDR1 and CDR2 are SGHDN and FVKESK. The V gene lost 0 bases and the J gene lost 9 bases, with 9 bases spanning the gap. This record comes from a study of cytomegalovirus exposure and HLA in healthy donors. The PCR contained 60 Vbeta and 13 Jbeta primers. Profiling relied on immunoSEQ multiplex PCR, and the TCRdb table lists in-frame clones only, not all of them. Of more than 85,000 clones listed, approximately 80% were seen once; the top ten hold roughly 6%. The clonotype originates from a male donor in good health and CMV-seronegative. This rearrangement joins TRBV14 to TRBJ2-1; no firm D call. The sample consisted of PBMCs. CDR3 sequence: CASSQDVATEQFF. As DNA, the CDR3 is TGTGCCAGCAGCCAAGATGTAGCAACTGAGCAGTTCTTC.